Listed here are 5 T cell receptor beta chains from one sample, sequenced in a study of post-analysis software for immune sequencing data. Findings and limits, study-wide: Five TRBV segments, including TRBV5-6, TRBV5-1 and TRBV20-1, were more frequent in patients than controls.

Their antigens remain unidentified. Incorporated into the TCR beta cDNA libraries were unique molecular identifiers, which served to reduce PCR and sequencing biases. TCRdb itself ran the PCR reads through MiXCR, one entry per CDR3 protein. The data show around 500,000 distinct CDR3 sequences, around 34% seen once. Sequences were obtained from blood. Receptors were obtained from a girl aged 2 to 17 with multiple sclerosis.

This clonotype came up a few times. The rearrangement joins TRBV5-1 to TRBJ2-5, with D uncertain. Germline V CDR1 and CDR2: SGHRS, YFSETQ. The CDR3 is 13 amino acids. Trimming pared 8 bases from V and 5 bases from J, leaving 16 bases between. DNA for the CDR3: TGCGCCAGTGCGGATGGGCTAATCGAGACCCAGTACTTC. Its translation is CASADGLIETQYF.

This clonotype was observed a few times. Mismatch with germline at one junction end may stem from a read error. The rearrangement joins TRBV7-9 to TRBJ1-2; the D is unclear. This CDR3 is built from 15 residues. Germline-derived CDR1 and CDR2 are SEHNR and FQNEAQ (reference sequence). CDR3 residues: CASSGRTVDNYGYTF. For the CDR3, the DNA is TGTGCCAGCAGCGGACGGACGGTGGATAACTACGGCTACACCTTC.

This clonotype was observed once. The V gene is TRBV2, the J gene TRBJ1-1; no clear D gene. The CDR3 extends over 14 amino acids. V was clipped by 4 bases and J by 3 bases, with 12 bases between them. Per germline, CDR1 SNHLY and CDR2 FYNNEI. CDR3 DNA: TGTGCCAGCAGTGTTTGGGAGGCGGACACTGAAGCTTTCTTT. Amino acids: CASSVWEADTEAFF.

This clonotype was found a few times. CDR3 sequence reads: CASSPSPGGSGYTF. For the CDR3, the DNA is TGTGCCAGCAGCCCATCCCCAGGGGGTTCTGGCTACACCTTC. The rearrangement links TRBV3-1 to TRBJ1-2; 7 bases agree with TRBD1. V gave up 4 bases and J gave up 7 bases; unmatched junction bases: 9. The CDR3 is 14 amino acids. Germline V CDR1 and CDR2: LGHDT, YNNKEL (reference sequence).

Only one count was recorded for this clonotype. V and J are TRBV4-1 and TRBJ2-5, with 7 bases identical to TRBD1. V lost 2 bases to trimming and J lost 11 bases; unmatched junction nucleotides: 11. The CDR3 runs 14 residues. Germline CDR1 is MGHRA and CDR2 is YSYEKL. CDR3 protein: CASSQRGQGREQYF. CDR3 DNA sequence: TGCGCCAGCAGCCAAAGGGGGCAAGGAAGAGAGCAGTACTTC.